This T cell receptor beta chain derives from a study of blood T cells in healthy people across ages. The sample holds a few counts of this clonotype. A second PCR of 7 to 11 cycles used a sample-barcoded 5' primer and a J-beta primer mix. Each cDNA molecule was tagged by a template-switch adaptor that had 12 random nucleotides. TCRdb re-called the 5' RACE reads through MiXCR, storing one row per CDR3 protein. The table has 1,800,000 or so distinct CDR3 sequences, roughly 43% seen once. Sequenced input: blood. The sequence was obtained from a human donor in good health.

The CDR3 DNA reads as TGTGCCAGCAGCTTACTCCTCCGACTAGTTACAGATACGCAGTATTTT. Translated: CASSLLLRLVTDTQYF. V and J are TRBV7-2 and TRBJ2-3; D might be TRBD2 (6 bases). CDR1 SGHTA and CDR2 FQGNSA come from the germline V gene. The V and J ends lost 2 bases and 3 bases respectively, with 15 bases between them. This CDR3 is built from 16 residues.